This T cell receptor beta chain appears in the sequencing data of a study of tumor and adjacent non-tumor tissue in lung cancer. Three rounds of nested PCR, following a modified ARM-PCR protocol, produced the TCRbeta library. A single record per CDR3 protein comes from TCRdb applying MiXCR to the multiplex PCR reads. Among roughly 220,000 distinct CDR3 sequences listed, about two thirds were seen once. This clonotype was seen repeatedly, ten times or more. This sample's RNA came from whole unsorted tissue. CDR3 length: 14 residues. Trimming cost V 8 bases and J 0 bases, with 11 bases left between them.

The gene calls are TRBV12-3 or TRBV12-4 and TRBJ2-4, with D perhaps assigned TRBD1 or TRBD2 (5 bases each). The receptor was isolated from a man in his sixties with non-small cell lung cancer. The sample consisted of lung tumor tissue. The CDR3 DNA is TGTGCCAGCGGAACGGGGCTAGCCAAAAACATTCAGTACTTC. Its protein is CASGTGLAKNIQYF.